This T cell receptor beta chain was recovered during a study of control samples from healthy donors and cancer patients. Germline V gene lookup returns CDR1 SGDLS and CDR2 YYNGEE. The CDR3 consists of 15 residues. V gave up 3 bases and J gave up 7 bases; unmatched junction bases: 5. Profiling relied on immunoSEQ multiplex PCR, and the TCRdb table lists in-frame clones only, not all of them. This table has around 84,000 clones, around 92% appearing once. This TCR came from a man in his thirties or forties in good health. The chain combines TRBV9 with TRBJ2-2; 11 bases line up with TRBD2. Sequencing was performed on blood. The DNA for the CDR3 is TGTGCCAGCAGCGCGACTAGCGGGGTAATCGGGGAGCTGTTTTTT. Amino acids: CASSATSGVIGELFF.